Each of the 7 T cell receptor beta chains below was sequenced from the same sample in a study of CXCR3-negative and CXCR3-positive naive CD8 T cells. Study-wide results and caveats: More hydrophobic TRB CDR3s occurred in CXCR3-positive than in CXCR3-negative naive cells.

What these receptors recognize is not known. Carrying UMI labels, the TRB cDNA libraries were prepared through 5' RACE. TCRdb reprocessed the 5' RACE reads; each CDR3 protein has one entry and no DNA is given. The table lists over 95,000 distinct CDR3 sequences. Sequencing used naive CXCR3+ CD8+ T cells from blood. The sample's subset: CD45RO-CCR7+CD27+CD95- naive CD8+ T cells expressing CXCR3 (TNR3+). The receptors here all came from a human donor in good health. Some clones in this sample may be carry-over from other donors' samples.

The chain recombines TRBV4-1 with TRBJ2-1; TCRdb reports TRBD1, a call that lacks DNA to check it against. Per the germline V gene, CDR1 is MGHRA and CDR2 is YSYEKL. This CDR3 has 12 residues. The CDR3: CASSQYTGEQFF.

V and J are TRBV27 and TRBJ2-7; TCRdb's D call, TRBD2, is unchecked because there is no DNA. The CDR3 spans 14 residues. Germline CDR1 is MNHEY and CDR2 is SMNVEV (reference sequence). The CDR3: CASSFSGRVYEQYF.

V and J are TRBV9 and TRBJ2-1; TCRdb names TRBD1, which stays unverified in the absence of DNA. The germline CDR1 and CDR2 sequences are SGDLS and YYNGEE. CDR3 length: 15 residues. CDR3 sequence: CASSPPGTGTNEQFF.

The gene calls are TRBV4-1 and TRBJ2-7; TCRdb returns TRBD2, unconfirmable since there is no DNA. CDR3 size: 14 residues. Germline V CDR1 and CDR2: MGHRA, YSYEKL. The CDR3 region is CASSQDGRAYEQYF.

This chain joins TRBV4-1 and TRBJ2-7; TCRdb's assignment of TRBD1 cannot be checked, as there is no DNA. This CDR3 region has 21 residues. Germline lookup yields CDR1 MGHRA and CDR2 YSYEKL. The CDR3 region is CASSRSDAQQYNPGDYYEQYF.

CDR3 amino acids: CASSATGGSSYNEQFF. The chain uses TRBV5-1 and TRBJ2-1; TCRdb's assignment of TRBD1 cannot be checked, as there is no DNA. Germline CDR1 and CDR2: SGHRS and YFSETQ. There are 16 residues in the CDR3.

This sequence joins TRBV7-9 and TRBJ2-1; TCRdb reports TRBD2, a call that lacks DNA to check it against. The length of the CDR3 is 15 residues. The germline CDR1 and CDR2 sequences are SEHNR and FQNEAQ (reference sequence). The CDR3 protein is CASSPPRGGDNEQFF.